This TCR beta chain comes out of a study of metastatic and nonmetastatic thyroid tumors. Study-level information: A comparison of repertoires was made across blood and tumor or nodule tissue from malignant and benign thyroid patients.

Nobody among the patients had been given any treatment before thyroid surgery. TCRdb used MiXCR to call clones anew from the PCR reads. The table has tens of thousands of clones, approximately 19% seen once. This clone was seen only a few times. The CDR3 spans 14 residues. V dropped 5 bases and J dropped 6 bases, with 15 bases sitting between them. The germline V gene has CDR1 MNHNS and CDR2 SASEGT. The genes are TRBV6-1 and TRBJ2-3; D remains ambiguous. The specimen sequenced was blood. The receptor was isolated from a female donor with papillary thyroid cancer or a benign thyroid nodule (not recorded which). Some clones in this sample may be carry-over from other donors' samples. The CDR3, as DNA: TGTGCCAGCAGTCTGTCAAAGAGATCGGATACGCAGTATTTT. It translates to CASSLSKRSDTQYF.